A selection of T cell receptor beta chains follows, all from one sample in a study. TCRdb passed the RT-PCR reads through MiXCR, listing each CDR3 protein once. The sample lists fewer than 800,000 distinct CDR3 sequences, 12% to 15% occurring once. The material sequenced was memory CD4+ T cells from blood. The source of these receptors is a female donor in good health, serving as a healthy control. Each CDR3 is given with its conserved first and last residue. D genes are given only for firm matches. Clone sizes are given selectively: once, few, many, or a class where the clone is expanded.

size	D	V	J	CDR3	DNA
few	TRBD1	TRBV5-1	TRBJ1-5	CASSPQGAGQPQHF	TGCGCCAGCAGCCCACAGGGGGCCGGGCAGCCCCAGCATTTT
few	NA	TRBV10-3	TRBJ1-5	CAIRGEDDYQPQHF	TGTGCCATCAGGGGGGAAGACGATTATCAGCCCCAGCATTTT
few	NA	TRBV20-1	TRBJ1-5	CSARPMERERDQPQHF	TGCAGTGCTAGACCAATGGAGAGGGAGAGGGATCAGCCCCAGCATTTT
many	TRBD2	TRBV7-2	TRBJ2-5	CASRSSGEGTQYF	TGTGCCAGCAGGTCTTCGGGGGAGGGGACCCAGTACTTC
few	NA	TRBV19	TRBJ1-5	CASSPIEQPQHF	TGTGCCAGTAGTCCTATTGAACAGCCCCAGCATTTT
many	NA	TRBV7-2	TRBJ2-5	CASSLSGRNLETQYF	TGTGCCAGCAGCTTAAGCGGCCGTAATCTCGAGACCCAGTACTTC
many	NA	TRBV5-1	TRBJ2-1	CASSQGGNEQFF	TGCGCCAGCAGTCAGGGGGGCAATGAGCAGTTCTTC
many	NA	TRBV7-2	TRBJ1-2	CASSLGGRSGYTF	TGTGCCAGCAGCTTAGGGGGGCGAAGTGGCTACACCTTC
few	NA	TRBV6-6	TRBJ1-1	CASIRVENAEAFF	TGTGCCAGCATTCGGGTCGAAAACGCTGAAGCTTTCTTT
many	NA	TRBV10-3	TRBJ1-5	CAATRGRNQPQHF	TGTGCCGCCACGAGAGGACGGAATCAGCCCCAGCATTTT
few	NA	TRBV7-2	TRBJ1-1	CASSLEATYTEAFF	TGTGCCAGCAGCTTAGAGGCGACTTACACTGAAGCTTTCTTT
many	NA	TRBV7-3	TRBJ1-1	CASAAGANTEAFF	TGTGCCAGCGCCGCAGGGGCGAACACTGAAGCTTTCTTT
few	TRBD2	TRBV5-1	TRBJ2-7	CASSRTGLAESRGYEQYF	TGCGCCAGCAGCCGGACGGGACTAGCGGAGTCTAGAGGGTACGAGCAGTACTTC
NA	NA	TRBV7-9	TRBJ1-2	CASSSLGFNYGYTF	TGTGCCAGCAGCTCCCTCGGATTTAACTATGGCTACACCTTC
few	NA	TRBV5-8	TRBJ2-2	CASSPSSKTGELFF	TGTGCCAGCAGCCCGTCGTCCAAAACCGGGGAGCTGTTTTTT
few	TRBD2	TRBV2	TRBJ2-1	CASTPGLARGNEQFF	TGTGCCAGCACCCCGGGACTAGCGAGGGGCAATGAGCAGTTCTTC
NA	NA	TRBV5-1	TRBJ1-4	CASSLIGDIAQGEKLFF	TGCGCCAGCAGCTTGATAGGGGATATCGCACAGGGTGAAAAACTGTTTTTT
NA	TRBD1	TRBV6-2/TRBV6-3	TRBJ2-7	CASSRGTGTPLEQYF	TGTGCCAGCAGTCGTGGGACAGGGACGCCCCTCGAGCAGTACTTC
many	TRBD2	TRBV20-1	TRBJ2-7	CSARDPSGGAYEQYF	TGCAGTGCTAGAGATCCCTCCGGGGGGGCCTACGAGCAGTACTTC
NA	NA	TRBV5-4	TRBJ2-1	CASSRSEGSYNEQFF	TGTGCCAGCAGCCGTTCAGAAGGGTCCTACAATGAGCAGTTCTTC
few	NA	TRBV7-8	TRBJ1-1	CASSRGGWNTEAFF	TGTGCCAGCAGCCGAGGGGGGTGGAACACTGAAGCTTTCTTT
NA	TRBD1	TRBV12-3/TRBV12-4	TRBJ1-1	CASSLGGTGRTEAFF	TGTGCCAGCAGTTTAGGAGGGACAGGGAGGACTGAAGCTTTCTTT
NA	NA	TRBV25-1	TRBJ1-1	CASSASGRMAFF	TGTGCCAGCAGTGCCTCAGGGAGGATGGCTTTCTTT
NA	TRBD1	TRBV6-5	TRBJ1-4	CASSDRTGRTEKLFF	TGTGCCAGCAGCGACAGGACAGGGCGAACTGAAAAACTGTTTTTT
many	TRBD2	TRBV5-1	TRBJ2-7	CASSLGLAGAYEQYF	TGCGCCAGCAGCTTGGGACTAGCGGGAGCCTACGAGCAGTACTTC
many	TRBD1	TRBV5-1	TRBJ2-7	CASSGLPGQESYEQYF	TGCGCCAGCAGCGGACTGCCGGGACAGGAGTCCTACGAGCAGTACTTC
NA	NA	TRBV5-1	TRBJ2-2	CASSSRTSGELFF	TGCGCCAGCAGCTCTCGGACAAGCGGGGAGCTGTTTTTT
NA	NA	TRBV5-4	TRBJ2-3	CASSPMGPDTQYF	TGTGCCAGCAGCCCAATGGGGCCGGATACGCAGTATTTT
many	NA	TRBV5-1	TRBJ2-3	CASSDTDTQYF	TGCGCCAGCAGCGACACAGATACGCAGTATTTT
few	TRBD2	TRBV4-3	TRBJ2-3	CASSQAPGRDETQYF	TGCGCCAGCAGCCAAGCCCCTGGGAGGGACGAAACGCAGTATTTT
NA	NA	TRBV7-2	TRBJ2-2	CASSHSMNTGELFF	TGTGCCAGCAGTCATAGTATGAACACCGGGGAGCTGTTTTTT
many	TRBD1	TRBV20-1	TRBJ2-6	CSASDRGVAGANVLTF	TGCAGTGCTAGCGACAGGGGAGTGGCTGGGGCCAACGTCCTGACTTTC
NA	TRBD1	TRBV20-1	TRBJ1-5	CSASDRGWQNQPQHF	TGCAGTGCTAGTGACAGGGGCTGGCAGAATCAGCCCCAGCATTTT
many	TRBD2	TRBV6-6	TRBJ2-3	CATGTSGRGSDTQYF	TGTGCCACCGGGACTAGCGGGAGAGGGTCGGATACGCAGTATTTT
few	NA	TRBV6-2/TRBV6-3	TRBJ1-1	CASNRDGDTEAFF	TGTGCCAGCAACAGGGACGGTGACACTGAAGCTTTCTTT
NA	NA	TRBV24-1	TRBJ2-3	CATSSFTDTQYF	TGTGCCACCAGCTCATTCACAGATACGCAGTATTTT
few	TRBD1	TRBV28	TRBJ2-3	CASRTGMADTQYF	TGTGCCTCGCGGACAGGGATGGCAGATACGCAGTATTTT
few	TRBD1	TRBV4-3	TRBJ2-7	CASSQTDRVLPNKQYF	TGCGCCAGCAGCCAGACCGACAGGGTCTTACCTAACAAGCAGTACTTC
many	TRBD1	TRBV12-3/TRBV12-4	TRBJ2-1	CASSHGQDSLYNEQFF	TGTGCCAGCAGCCACGGACAGGACTCCTTGTACAATGAGCAGTTCTTC
few	TRBD2	TRBV7-2	TRBJ2-7	CASSLVVSVGRGDSYEQYF	TGTGCCAGCAGCTTAGTAGTCTCAGTGGGGCGGGGGGACTCCTACGAGCAGTACTTC
many	NA	TRBV10-3	TRBJ1-5	CAISEARVNQPQHF	TGTGCCATCAGTGAGGCGAGGGTCAATCAGCCCCAGCATTTT
few	NA	TRBV6-4	TRBJ1-2	CASSDEVGFGYTF	TGTGCCAGCAGTGACGAGGTTGGGTTTGGCTACACCTTC
few	NA	TRBV20-1	TRBJ2-5	CSAKGVRFGETQYF	TGCAGTGCTAAGGGGGTCCGGTTCGGAGAGACCCAGTACTTC
many	TRBD2	TRBV6-2/TRBV6-3	TRBJ2-1	CASTLSGNSYNEQFF	TGTGCCAGCACGCTGAGCGGGAATTCCTACAATGAGCAGTTCTTC
many	TRBD1	TRBV4-3	TRBJ2-1	CASSQLFRTGGVEQFF	TGCGCCAGCAGCCAATTATTTAGGACAGGGGGCGTGGAGCAGTTCTTC
few	NA	TRBV30	TRBJ2-5	CAWGRQIQETQYF	TGTGCCTGGGGCCGACAGATCCAAGAGACCCAGTACTTC
many	NA	TRBV10-2	TRBJ2-1	CASSVGGHDNEQFF	TGCGCCAGCAGTGTGGGCGGACACGACAATGAGCAGTTCTTC
many	NA	TRBV7-6	TRBJ1-2	CASSFRIGGYTF	TGTGCCAGCAGCTTTAGGATTGGGGGCTACACCTTC
few	NA	TRBV5-8	TRBJ2-6	CASSLLETSSGANVLTF	TGTGCCAGCAGCTTGTTAGAGACGAGCTCTGGGGCCAACGTCCTGACTTTC
few	NA	TRBV4-1	TRBJ2-1	CASSQDGRNGDEQFF	TGCGCCAGCAGCCAAGATGGGCGGAATGGGGATGAGCAGTTCTTC
few	TRBD1	TRBV24-1	TRBJ2-2	CATSSPAPGQGLTGELFF	TGTGCCACCAGCTCCCCGGCGCCGGGACAGGGGTTGACCGGGGAGCTGTTTTTT
NA	NA	TRBV20-1	TRBJ1-5	CSATSGGQPQHF	TGCAGTGCTACGTCCGGTGGCCAGCCCCAGCATTTT
NA	TRBD2	TRBV9	TRBJ2-4	CASSVAWREGGGYIQYF	TGTGCCAGCAGCGTCGCATGGCGGGAGGGCGGAGGGTACATTCAGTACTTC